The 20 T cell receptor beta chains reported below all come from one sample, sequenced in a study of B cell selection in AIRE deficiency. CD4+CD127+ cells were sorted as the conventional CD4 T cells. The table came from immunoSEQ multiplex PCR; TCRdb's copy has only in-frame clones and leaves some out. The sample includes some 24,000 clones, about 95% seen only once; the top ten take 0.15% to 0.2%. The sequenced sample consisted of CD4+CD127+ conventional T cells sorted from PBMCs. These TCRs come from a human donor in good health.

The chain recombines TRBV28 with TRBJ2-5; 15 bases align to TRBD2. Trimming took 4 bases from V and 4 from J; bases not matched to a gene: 7. The CDR3 length is 17 residues. The germline V gene encodes CDR1 MDHEN and CDR2 SYDVKM. In DNA form, the CDR3 reads TGTGCCAGCAGTTCCCGGACTAGCGGGGGGGCCGGAGAGACCCAGTACTTC. It encodes CASSSRTSGGAGETQYF. Looking up the rest from reference TRBV28 and TRBJ2-5 gives the full variable domain: DVKVTQSSRYLVKRTGEKVFLECVQDMDHENMFWYRQDPGLGLRLIYFSYDVKMKEKGDIPEGYSVSREKKERFSLILESASTNQTSMYLCASSSRTSGGAGETQYFGPGTRLLVL.

The chain employs TRBV11-2 and TRBJ2-1, with 14 nucleotides matching TRBD2. Looked up from germline, CDR1 is SGHAT and CDR2 is FQNNGV. This CDR3 has 16 amino acids. The V gene end was trimmed by 0 bases and the J gene end by 8 bases; junction bases not matched to a gene: 3. The CDR3 DNA sequence: TGTGCCAGCAGCTTAGATCGACTAGCGGGGGGGCATGAGCAGTTCTTC. Translating it yields CASSLDRLAGGHEQFF.

The chain employs TRBV9 and TRBJ1-5; D is unresolved. V was pared by 0 bases and J by 9 bases, with 16 bases between. The V gene's germline CDR1 is SGDLS and CDR2 YYNGEE. This CDR3 has 15 amino acids. CDR3 DNA sequence: TGTGCCAGCAGCGTAGGGTCGGCAGCCCGCGCGCCCCAGCATTTT. This gives the protein CASSVGSAARAPQHF. Full variable domain (missing parts from reference TRBV9 and TRBJ1-5): DSGVTQTPKHLITATGQRVTLRCSPRSGDLSVYWYQQSLDQGLQFLIQYYNGEERAKGNILERFSAQQFPDLHSELNLSSLELGDSALYFCASSVGSAARAPQHFGDGTRLSIL.

J is TRBJ2-3 and V is TRBV5-6; no reliable D call. V gave up 0 bases and J gave up 4 bases, with 15 bases separating them. This CDR3 spans 16 amino acids. Germline V lookup: CDR1 SGHDT, CDR2 YYEEEE. The CDR3 here is CASSLALRLEPDTQYF. The CDR3 nucleotides are TGTGCCAGCAGCTTGGCACTCCGGCTAGAACCAGATACGCAGTATTTT. Full variable domain (missing parts from reference TRBV5-6 and TRBJ2-3): DAGVTQSPTHLIKTRGQQVTLRCSPKSGHDTVSWYQQALGQGPQFIFQYYEEEERQRGNFPDRFSGHQFPNYSSELNVNALLLGDSALYLCASSLALRLEPDTQYFGPGTRLTVL.

The DNA for the CDR3 is TGCGCCAGCAGCCAAGATTATGGGGATATGGGCTATGGCTACACCTTC. As protein: CASSQDYGDMGYGYTF. J is TRBJ1-2 and V is TRBV4-3; D call uncertain. Germline assignment: CDR1 LGHNA and CDR2 YSLEER. The CDR3 length is 16 residues. V shed 0 bases and J shed 4 bases, with 15 bases lying between them.

The chain has TRBV29-1 and TRBJ1-2; 8 bases align to TRBD1. V trimming: 6 bases; J trimming: 0 bases; junction bases outside the gene matches: 6. This CDR3 contains 14 residues. From germline, CDR1 is SQVTM and CDR2 ANQGSEA. The CDR3 DNA follows: TGCAGCGTAAAAACAGGGGGTGCTAACTATGGCTACACCTTC. Translation gives CSVKTGGANYGYTF.

The chain has TRBV4-3 and TRBJ2-3; D possibly corresponds to TRBD2 (7 bases). Germline V CDR1 and CDR2: LGHNA, YSLEER. This CDR3 is 17 amino acids long. V was trimmed by 4 bases and J by 6 bases, leaving 23 bases between them. The CDR3, as DNA: TGCGCCAGCAGCCCCCCCGGGGGCGGGGGCTCACTGGATACGCAGTATTTT. Amino acid sequence: CASSPPGGGGSLDTQYF.

The chain employs TRBV6-6 and TRBJ2-3, with a tentative D call TRBD2 (5 bases). This CDR3 is 14 amino acids long. Trimming removed 5 bases at V and 0 bases at J, with 9 bases between. Germline V gives CDR1 MNHNY, CDR2 SVGAGI (reference sequence). The CDR3 nucleotides are TGTGCCAGCAGTCGCAGAGGGAGCACAGATACGCAGTATTTT. It specifies CASSRRGSTDTQYF.

The chain carries TRBV5-1 and TRBJ1-6; possible D gene TRBD1, 5 bases. CDR1 SGHRS and CDR2 YFSETQ come from the germline V gene. The CDR3 runs 15 residues. Trimming took off 0 bases at V and 5 bases at J, with 9 bases between the two ends. CDR3 DNA: TGCGCCAGCAGCTTGGAGGTGGACAATAATTCACCCCTCCACTTT. Translating it yields CASSLEVDNNSPLHF.

V gene TRBV5-5 combines with J gene TRBJ2-3; 7 bases match TRBD2. V trimming: 1 base; J trimming: 1 base; junction bases outside the gene matches: 6. Germline V CDR1 and CDR2: SGHKS, YYEKEE (reference sequence). This CDR3 region has 16 residues. The CDR3 nucleotides are TGTGCCAGCAGCTTGCAGACTAGCATCGGCACAGATACGCAGTATTTT. Translated: CASSLQTSIGTDTQYF.

The CDR3 nucleotides are TGTGCCAGCAGCGCAAGACAGGCCGCGACCTCAACTAATGAAAAACTGTTTTTT. Amino acids: CASSARQAATSTNEKLFF. V usage is TRBV5-4 and J usage is TRBJ1-4; D perhaps matches TRBD1 (6 bases). The CDR3 contains 18 residues. The V end was cut by 4 bases, the J end by 0 bases, with 19 bases between. CDR1 SGHNT and CDR2 YYREEE come from the germline V gene (reference sequence).

The chain couples TRBV10-3 to TRBJ2-7, with 7 bases lining up with TRBD2. CDR3 length equals 13 residues. CDR1 is ENHRY, CDR2 SYGVKD, per germline. Losses at the gene ends were 9 bases for V and 2 bases for J; bases not matched to a gene: 7. CDR3 region: CAMGGVGTYEQYF. CDR3 DNA sequence: TGTGCCATGGGAGGGGTGGGGACCTACGAGCAGTACTTC.

V is TRBV5-5 and J is TRBJ2-5; TRBD1 agrees at 7 bases. This CDR3 region has 13 residues. From germline, CDR1 is SGHKS and CDR2 YYEKEE (reference sequence). The trim removed 4 bases at V and 5 bases at J, leaving 5 bases unmatched. CDR3: CASSPGTVETQYF. The CDR3 DNA follows: TGTGCCAGCAGCCCTGGGACAGTGGAGACCCAGTACTTC.

This chain uses TRBV19 with TRBJ1-1; 12 bases are a match to TRBD1. The CDR3 runs 18 residues. The V gene end was trimmed by 5 bases and the J gene end by 2 bases; junction bases not matched to a gene: 12. Germline V lookup: CDR1 LNHDA, CDR2 SQIVND (reference sequence). CDR3: CASSQGGDRGPRNTEAFF. CDR3 nucleotides: TGTGCCAGTAGTCAAGGGGGGGACAGGGGGCCGAGAAACACTGAAGCTTTCTTT.

This chain uses TRBV18 with TRBJ1-1, with 7 bases identical to TRBD1. The CDR3 spans 14 residues. The V and J ends lost 2 bases and 0 bases, in that order; junction bases with no gene match: 0. CDR1 is KGHSH, CDR2 LQKENI, per germline. The CDR3 DNA reads TGTGCCAGCTCACCAGGACAGGTGAACACTGAAGCTTTCTTT. Its protein product is CASSPGQVNTEAFF.

This chain joins TRBV19 and TRBJ2-3, with 7 bases lining up with TRBD2. This CDR3 has 17 residues. Per germline, CDR1 LNHDA and CDR2 SQIVND (reference sequence). After removal of 3 bases from V and 8 bases from J, the junction contained 17 bases not matched to a gene. As DNA, the CDR3 is TGTGCCAGTAGTATGCCCGCTAGCGGAATAAGGCATGTTACGCAGTATTTT. This translates into CASSMPASGIRHVTQYF.

The V gene is TRBV7-9, the J gene TRBJ2-5, with D maybe TRBD1 (5 bases). The germline V gene encodes CDR1 SEHNR and CDR2 FQNEAQ (reference sequence). The germline V and J ends were trimmed by 1 base and 5 bases, with 11 bases remaining between them. The length of the CDR3 is 14 residues. CDR3 nucleotides: TGTGCCAGCAGCTTAGACCAGGGATGGGAGACCCAGTACTTC. It yields the protein CASSLDQGWETQYF.

The gene calls are TRBV5-1 and TRBJ1-1; no definite D call. Germline V CDR1 and CDR2: SGHRS, YFSETQ. CDR3 length: 13 amino acids. V lost 4 bases to trimming and J lost 0 bases, with 7 bases between them. The CDR3, as DNA: TGCGCCAGCAGCGAATCCGTGAACACTGAAGCTTTCTTT. Translated: CASSESVNTEAFF.

This sequence joins TRBV18 and TRBJ2-3; D is uncertain. The germline CDR1 and CDR2 sequences are KGHSH and LQKENI. This CDR3 comprises 15 residues. Deletions cut 2 bases from V and 0 bases from J, with 9 bases between. This CDR3 is CASSPTRTSTDTQYF. CDR3 bases: TGTGCCAGCTCACCAACAAGAACTAGCACAGATACGCAGTATTTT.

The rearrangement links TRBV5-4 to TRBJ2-5; D perhaps matches TRBD2 (7 bases). Germline values: CDR1 SGHNT, CDR2 YYREEE (reference sequence). This CDR3 contains 17 residues. V lost 3 bases, J lost 5 bases, and 23 bases lay in between. The CDR3 is CASSSSRLGGQSETQYF. CDR3 DNA sequence: TGTGCCAGCAGCTCATCTCGTTTGGGGGGGCAGTCCGAGACCCAGTACTTC. The full variable domain, rest sourced from reference TRBV5-4 and TRBJ2-5, is ETGVTQSPTHLIKTRGQQVTLRCSSQSGHNTVSWYQQALGQGPQFIFQYYREEENGRGNFPPRFSGLQFPNYSSELNVNALELDDSALYLCASSSSRLGGQSETQYFGPGTRLLVL.